This entry describes one TCR beta chain. TCRdb keeps only in-frame clones here, not all; method: immunoSEQ multiplex PCR. The sample records about 81,000 clones, roughly 90% being singletons. These data belong to a study of PD-L1 blockade in urothelial cancer. In the study overall: Blood-derived samples held a median roughly 140,000 T cells.

Samples were collected from each patient before treatment and during treatment. Each patient gave between 1 and 8 of them in total. V was pared by 2 bases and J by 3 bases, with 10 bases between. The CDR3 runs to 14 residues. CDR1 and CDR2 (germline): MNHNY, SVGAGI (reference sequence). Material: PBMCs, obtained around atezolizumab (anti-PD-L1) treatment. This rearrangement joins TRBV6-6 to TRBJ1-2, with D perhaps TRBD1 (6 bases). The receptor was isolated from a man aged 55 to 70 with urothelial cancer. CDR3 protein: CASSYSNRDYGYTF. CDR3 DNA: TGTGCCAGCAGTTACAGTAACAGGGACTATGGCTACACCTTC.